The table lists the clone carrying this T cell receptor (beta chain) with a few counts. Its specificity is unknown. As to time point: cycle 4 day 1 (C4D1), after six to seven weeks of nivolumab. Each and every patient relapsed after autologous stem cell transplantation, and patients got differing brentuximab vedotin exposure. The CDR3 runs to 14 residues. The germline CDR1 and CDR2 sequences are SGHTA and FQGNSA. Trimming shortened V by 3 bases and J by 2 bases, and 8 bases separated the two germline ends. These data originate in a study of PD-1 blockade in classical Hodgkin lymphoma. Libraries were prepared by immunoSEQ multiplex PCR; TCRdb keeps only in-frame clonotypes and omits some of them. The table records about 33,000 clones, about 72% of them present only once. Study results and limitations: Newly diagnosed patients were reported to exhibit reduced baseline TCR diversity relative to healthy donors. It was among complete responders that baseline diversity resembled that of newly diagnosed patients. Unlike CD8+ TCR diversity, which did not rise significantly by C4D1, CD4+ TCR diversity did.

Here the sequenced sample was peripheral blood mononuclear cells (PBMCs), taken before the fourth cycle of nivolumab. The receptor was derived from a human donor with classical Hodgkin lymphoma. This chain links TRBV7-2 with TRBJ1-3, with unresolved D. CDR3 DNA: TGTGCCAGCAGCTTCGGGGTCGCTGGAAACACCATATATTTT. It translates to CASSFGVAGNTIYF.